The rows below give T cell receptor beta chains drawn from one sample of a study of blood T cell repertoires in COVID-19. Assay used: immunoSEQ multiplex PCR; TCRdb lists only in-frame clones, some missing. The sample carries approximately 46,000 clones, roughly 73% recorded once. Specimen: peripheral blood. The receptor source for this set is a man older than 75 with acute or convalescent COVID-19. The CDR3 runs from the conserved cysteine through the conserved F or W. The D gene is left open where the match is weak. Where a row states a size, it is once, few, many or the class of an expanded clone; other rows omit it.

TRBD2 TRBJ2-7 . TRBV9 CASSPHPSGSFDEQYF TGTGCCAGCAGCCCCCACCCTAGCGGGAGTTTCGACGAGCAGTACTTC
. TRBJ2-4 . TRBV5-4 CASSIYRGLGGNIQYF TGTGCCAGCAGCATCTACAGGGGACTAGGGGGGAACATTCAGTACTTC
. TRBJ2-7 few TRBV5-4 CASSLRENSYEQYF TGTGCCAGCAGCTTGCGGGAAAACTCCTACGAGCAGTACTTC
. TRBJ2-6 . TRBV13 CASSNRGRGTAGANVLTF TGTGCCAGCAGCAACCGGGGCAGGGGTACAGCTGGGGCCAACGTCCTGACTTTC
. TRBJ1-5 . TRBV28 CASSLGGGGQPQHF TGTGCCAGCAGTTTAGGGGGAGGGGGTCAGCCCCAGCATTTT
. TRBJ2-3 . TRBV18 CASSPRETDTQYF TGTGCCAGCTCACCGCGCGAGACAGATACGCAGTATTTT
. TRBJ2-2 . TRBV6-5 CASSPRVQNTGELFF TGTGCCAGCAGTCCCCGCGTGCAGAACACCGGGGAGCTGTTTTTT
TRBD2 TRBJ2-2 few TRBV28 CASRFGTRGSTGELFF TGTGCCAGCAGATTTGGGACTAGGGGAAGTACCGGGGAGCTGTTTTTT
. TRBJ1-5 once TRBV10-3 CAISDKGLSNQPQHF TGTGCCATCAGTGATAAGGGACTGAGCAATCAGCCCCAGCATTTT
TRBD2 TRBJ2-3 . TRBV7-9 CASSPGLAGMREDTQYF TGTGCCAGCAGCCCAGGACTAGCGGGGATGAGGGAAGATACGCAGTATTTT
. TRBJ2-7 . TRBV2 CASRFSGLSYEQYF TGTGCCAGCAGGTTTAGCGGATTATCCTACGAGCAGTACTTC
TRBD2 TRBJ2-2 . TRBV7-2 CASSFTSGSSTGELFF TGTGCCAGCAGCTTTACTAGCGGGAGTTCCACCGGGGAGCTGTTTTTT
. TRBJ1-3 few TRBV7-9 CASSLRGSGNTIYF TGTGCCAGCAGCTTACGAGGCTCTGGAAACACCATATATTTT
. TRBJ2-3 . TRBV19 CASKRTEGTDTQYF TGTGCCAGTAAACGGACTGAAGGCACAGATACGCAGTATTTT
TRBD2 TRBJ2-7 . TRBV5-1 CASSLVAGGPGTYEQYF TGCGCCAGCAGCTTGGTAGCGGGAGGGCCGGGAACCTACGAGCAGTACTTC
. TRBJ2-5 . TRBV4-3 CASSQEGTQRETQYF TGCGCCAGCAGCCAAGAAGGAACCCAGAGGGAGACCCAGTACTTC
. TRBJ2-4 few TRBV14 CASSQTSLGVKNIQYF TGTGCCAGCAGCCAAACTAGCCTTGGGGTCAAAAACATTCAGTACTTC
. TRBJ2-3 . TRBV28 CASKQGPTSTDTQYF TGTGCCAGCAAACAGGGACCTACTAGCACAGATACGCAGTATTTT
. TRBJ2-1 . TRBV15 CATSTGDPTTGNEQFF TGTGCCACCAGCACTGGAGATCCCACTACCGGCAATGAGCAGTTCTTC
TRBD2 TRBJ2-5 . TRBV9 CASSVRPSGRLVTETQYF TGTGCCAGCAGCGTAAGGCCTAGCGGGAGGCTTGTGACAGAGACCCAGTACTTC
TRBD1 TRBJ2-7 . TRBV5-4 CASSGQGSSYEQYF TGTGCCAGCAGTGGACAGGGGAGCTCCTACGAGCAGTACTTC
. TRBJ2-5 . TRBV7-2 CASSRSGSQETQYF TGTGCCAGCAGCCGTAGCGGTAGTCAAGAGACCCAGTACTTC
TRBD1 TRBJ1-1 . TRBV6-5 CASKGQGTGNTEAFF TGTGCCAGCAAAGGACAGGGTACAGGGAACACTGAAGCTTTCTTT
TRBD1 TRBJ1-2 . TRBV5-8 CASSLWTGANYGYTF TGTGCCAGCAGCTTGTGGACAGGAGCTAACTATGGCTACACCTTC
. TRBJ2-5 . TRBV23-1 CASSETGQGETQYF TGCGCCAGCAGTGAGACAGGTCAGGGGGAGACCCAGTACTTC
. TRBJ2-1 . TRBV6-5 CASSSSRGTNHNEQFF .
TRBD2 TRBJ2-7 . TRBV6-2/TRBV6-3 CASSYSGTSSYEQYF TGTGCCAGCAGTTACTCAGGGACTAGCTCCTACGAGCAGTACTTC
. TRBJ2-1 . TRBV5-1 CASSFTSPRPGSYNEQFF TGCGCCAGCAGCTTTACCTCCCCCCGCCCCGGCTCCTACAATGAGCAGTTCTTC
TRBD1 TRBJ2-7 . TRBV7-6 CASSLGRDRAYEQYF TGTGCCAGCAGCTTAGGGCGGGACAGGGCCTACGAGCAGTACTTC
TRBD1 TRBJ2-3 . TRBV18 CASSLGQALVDTQYF TGTGCCAGCTCACTAGGACAGGCCTTAGTAGATACGCAGTATTTT
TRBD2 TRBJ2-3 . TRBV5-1 CASSLGTSGITDTQYF TGCGCCAGCAGCTTGGGGACTAGCGGGATTACAGATACGCAGTATTTT
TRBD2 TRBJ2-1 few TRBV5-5 CASSTGTTGEQFF TGTGCCAGCAGCACCGGGACTACTGGTGAGCAGTTCTTC
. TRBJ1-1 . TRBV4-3 CASSQEPGNTEAFF TGCGCCAGCAGCCAAGAGCCGGGGAACACTGAAGCTTTCTTT
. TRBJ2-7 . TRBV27 CASSTQGYEQYF TGTGCCAGCAGTACCCAGGGCTACGAGCAGTACTTC
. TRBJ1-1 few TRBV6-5 CASSRQVNTEAFF TGTGCCAGCAGTCGACAGGTGAACACTGAAGCTTTCTTT
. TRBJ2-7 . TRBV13 CASSSKRGGTDYEQYF TGTGCCAGCAGCTCCAAAAGGGGCGGGACGGACTACGAGCAGTACTTC
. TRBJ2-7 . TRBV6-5 CASSYLAGSYEQYF TGTGCCAGCAGTTACCTAGCAGGCTCCTACGAGCAGTACTTC
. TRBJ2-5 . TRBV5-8 CASSLQQAQETQYF TGTGCCAGCAGCTTGCAACAGGCCCAAGAGACCCAGTACTTC
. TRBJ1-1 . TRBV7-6 CASSLGLPNTEAFF TGTGCCAGCAGCTTAGGTCTACCGAACACTGAAGCTTTCTTT
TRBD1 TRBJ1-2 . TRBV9 CASSPYRGPNGYTF TGTGCCAGCAGCCCATACAGGGGACCAAATGGCTACACCTTC
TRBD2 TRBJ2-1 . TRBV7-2 CASSGSGRNEQFF TGTGCCAGCAGCGGTAGCGGGAGAAATGAGCAGTTCTTC
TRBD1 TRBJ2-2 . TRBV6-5 CASRGQVFAGGELFF TGTGCCAGCAGGGGACAGGTGTTCGCCGGAGGGGAGCTGTTTTTT
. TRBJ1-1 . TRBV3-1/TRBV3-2 CASSPMASTEAFF TGTGCCAGCAGCCCGATGGCTAGTACTGAAGCTTTCTTT
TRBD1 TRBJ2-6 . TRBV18 CASSPRTGGVLTGANVLTF TGTGCCAGCTCACCCCGGACAGGGGGGGTCCTTACTGGGGCCAACGTCCTGACTTTC
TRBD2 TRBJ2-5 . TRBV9 CASSVAGGGETQYF TGTGCCAGCAGCGTAGCGGGAGGGGGTGAGACCCAGTACTTC
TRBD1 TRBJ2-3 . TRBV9 CASSLDQGATDTQYF TGTGCCAGCAGCCTAGACCAGGGGGCTACAGATACGCAGTATTTT
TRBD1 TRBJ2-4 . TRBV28 CASSPQGANIQYF TGTGCCAGCAGTCCCCAGGGGGCTAACATTCAGTACTTC
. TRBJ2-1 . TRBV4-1 CASSQDLRGLSYNEQFF TGCGCCAGCAGCCAAGATCTGCGGGGCCTCTCCTACAATGAGCAGTTCTTC
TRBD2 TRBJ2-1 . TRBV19 CASSPLGRGNEQFF TGTGCCAGTAGTCCCCTCGGGAGGGGTAATGAGCAGTTCTTC
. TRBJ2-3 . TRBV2 CARGEGQGSTDTQYF TGTGCCAGAGGGGAAGGGCAGGGGAGCACAGATACGCAGTATTTT
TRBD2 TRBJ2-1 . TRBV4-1 CASSQWVAGGIEQFF TGCGCCAGCAGCCAATGGGTAGCGGGAGGTATTGAGCAGTTCTTC
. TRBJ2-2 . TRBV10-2 CASTAGSTGELFF TGCGCCAGCACCGCGGGTTCAACCGGGGAGCTGTTTTTT
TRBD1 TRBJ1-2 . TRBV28 CASSLSGTGGGYTF TGTGCCAGCAGTTTATCTGGGACAGGGGGTGGCTACACCTTC
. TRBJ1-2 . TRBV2 CASSVPPRGYGYTF TGTGCCAGCAGTGTCCCTCCCCGGGGCTATGGCTACACCTTC
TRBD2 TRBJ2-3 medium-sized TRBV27 CASSLREGHTDTQYF TGTGCCAGCAGTTTACGGGAGGGGCATACAGATACGCAGTATTTT
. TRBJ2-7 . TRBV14 CASSQVGARQYF TGTGCCAGCAGCCAAGTTGGGGCGAGACAGTACTTC
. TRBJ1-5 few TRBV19 CASSIVGDNQPQHF TGTGCCAGTAGTATAGTTGGAGATAATCAGCCCCAGCATTTT